This TCR beta chain came from a study of blood T cell repertoires in COVID-19. On the study more broadly: PBMCs, B-cell-depleted T cells, or T cells were the source of the cDNA or gDNA that made up the material.

Trimming removed 0 bases from V and 7 bases from J, with 10 bases in between. Germline-derived CDR1 and CDR2 are SGDLS and YYNGEE. This CDR3 has 14 residues. Per the original data handling: The assay estimated nucleated cells by amplifying reference gene primers. Produced via immunoSEQ multiplex PCR; TCRdb's table is partial and in-frame only. V and J calls and clone size are those listed in that table; D and trimming were worked out from the DNA. The sample includes 100,000 to 150,000 clones, approximately 80% of them seen just once. This TCR derives from a man aged 35 to 55 with active or convalescent COVID-19. Sequencing input: peripheral blood. This chain links TRBV9 with TRBJ2-2; D might be TRBD1 (6 bases). CDR3 bases: TGTGCCAGCAGCGTAGGGGACAAATACGGGGAGCTGTTTTTT. It encodes CASSVGDKYGELFF.